This entry is about one T cell receptor beta chain. Its matching antigen is unknown. RNA, once extracted, was reverse transcribed into cDNA for use as the sequencing template. TCRdb's table, derived via immunoSEQ multiplex PCR, lists solely in-frame clones and lacks some. This repertoire shows approximately 100,000 clones, around 59% found once; its top ten account for roughly 8.8%. This record comes from a study of CD8+ T cells in alopecia areata. Whole-study results and caveats: TCRs were shared less clearly across patients than in mice, possibly for HLA-related reasons. Higher clonality than in normal scalp was seen in lesional scalp, especially alopecia totalis/universalis.

Germline loops: CDR1 SQVTM, CDR2 ANQGSEA. This CDR3 has 17 residues. Trimming left V 5 bases short and J 1 base short, with 23 bases between. Isolation of CD4+ and CD8+ T cells from PBMCs was achieved by sorting. What was sequenced was CD4+ T cells sorted from blood. This sequence was found in a human donor in good health. J is TRBJ1-1 and V is TRBV29-1, with D possibly matching TRBD1 (5 bases). Written as DNA, the CDR3 is TGCAGCGTTCACCCGAGAATGGCTTGGGGGGAGAACACTGAAGCTTTCTTT. Its protein is CSVHPRMAWGENTEAFF.